The 21 T cell receptor beta chains given below trace back to one sample, sequenced in a study of blood T cells in healthy people across ages. The second PCR ran roughly 7 to 12 cycles with a sample-barcoded 5' primer and J-beta primers. TCRdb reprocessed the 5' RACE reads via MiXCR and lists one record per CDR3 protein. The table lists hundreds of thousands of distinct CDR3 sequences, roughly 56% of them singletons. Sample: blood. The receptors shown here come from a middle-aged man in good health.

CDR3 loop: CASSVEVGLPHTDTQYF. For the CDR3, the DNA is TGTGCCAGCAGCGTAGAAGTGGGACTTCCCCACACAGATACGCAGTATTTT. The chain employs TRBV9 and TRBJ2-3, with D possibly matching TRBD2 (6 bases). V was pared by 0 bases and J by 2 bases, with 16 bases between. Germline V lookup: CDR1 SGDLS, CDR2 YYNGEE. The CDR3 runs 17 residues. Full variable domain (remainder filled in from reference TRBV9 and TRBJ2-3): DSGVTQTPKHLITATGQRVTLRCSPRSGDLSVYWYQQSLDQGLQFLIQYYNGEERAKGNILERFSAQQFPDLHSELNLSSLELGDSALYFCASSVEVGLPHTDTQYFGPGTRLTVL.

The V gene is TRBV3-1, the J gene TRBJ1-2, with TRBD1 matching 9 bases. V dropped 4 bases and J dropped 7; count of bases not matched to a gene: 7. The CDR3 is made up of 14 amino acids. Germline V gives CDR1 LGHDT, CDR2 YNNKEL (reference sequence). This CDR3 reads CASSPTGQGPGYTF. CDR3 nucleotides: TGTGCCAGCAGCCCTACGGGACAGGGTCCTGGCTACACCTTC.

This clonotype was recorded many times. V and J are TRBV28 and TRBJ1-2; D may be TRBD1 (6 bases). The CDR3 loop spans 17 amino acids. Germline values: CDR1 MDHEN, CDR2 SYDVKM. The ends were cut back, 5 bases at V and 6 bases at J, with 25 bases in the middle. CDR3 residues: CASSPHSFGVGGDGYTF. CDR3 DNA sequence: TGTGCCAGCAGTCCCCATAGCTTTGGTGTAGGGGGTGATGGCTACACCTTC.

A remark on this clonotype: One end of the junction is discordant with germline, which a read error may explain. This chain links TRBV29-1 with TRBJ2-4, with 14 positions matching TRBD2. Gene TRBJ2-7 matches the end of the DNA better, so the J call may be wrong. The germline gives CDR1 SQVTM, CDR2 ANQGSEA. The CDR3 length is 17 residues. CDR3 bases: TGCAGCGCTGAAGACAGGACTAGCGGGAGGTCTGGCTACGAGCAGTACTTC. This codes for CSAEDRTSGRSGYEQYF.

J is TRBJ2-7 and V is TRBV5-5; D is uncertain. The V end lost 2 bases, the J end lost 0 bases, and 18 bases lay between the germline ends. The CDR3 covers 17 residues. Germline V gives CDR1 SGHKS, CDR2 YYEKEE (reference sequence). The CDR3 spells CASSLSVGRTYSYEQYF. The CDR3 coding sequence is TGTGCCAGCAGCTTATCCGTAGGCCGAACCTACTCCTACGAGCAGTACTTC.

This clonotype came up a few times. The V and J genes are TRBV28 and TRBJ1-6, with a possible D match to TRBD1 (5 bases). CDR1 is MDHEN, CDR2 SYDVKM, per germline. The V and J ends lost 1 base and 9 bases respectively, with 10 bases between them. The CDR3 sequence is 14 residues long. DNA of the CDR3: TGTGCCAGCAGTTTATACGACAGCGGTTCACCCCTCCACTTT. Protein product: CASSLYDSGSPLHF. Drawing the rest from reference TRBV28 and TRBJ1-6, the complete variable domain is DVKVTQSSRYLVKRTGEKVFLECVQDMDHENMFWYRQDPGLGLRLIYFSYDVKMKEKGDIPEGYSVSREKKERFSLILESASTNQTSMYLCASSLYDSGSPLHFGNGTRLTVT.

CDR3 DNA sequence: TGTGCCAGCAGCTCTCTACAGGGAAATTGGAATGAGCAGTTCTTC. Its translation is CASSSLQGNWNEQFF. V usage is TRBV7-3 and J usage is TRBJ2-1; perhaps TRBD1 as D (6 bases). Trimming removed 4 bases from V and 7 bases from J, with 17 bases in between. The CDR3 contains 15 residues. Per the germline V gene, CDR1 is SGHTA and CDR2 is FQGTGA.

This chain uses TRBV7-2 with TRBJ2-1; TRBD1 might be the D (5 bases). Germline CDR1 and CDR2: SGHTA and FQGNSA. This CDR3 region has 17 residues. Trimming removed 0 bases at V and 3 bases at J, with 15 bases between. Written as DNA, the CDR3 is TGTGCCAGCAGCTTAGCAAGCATCAGGGTTGGCTACAATGAGCAGTTCTTC. It specifies CASSLASIRVGYNEQFF.

This clonotype was counted between two and nine times. The V gene is TRBV7-9, the J gene TRBJ2-7; tentatively, D is TRBD1 (5 bases). Germline V CDR1 and CDR2: SEHNR, FQNEAQ (reference sequence). The CDR3 runs to 15 residues. Deletions cut 5 bases from V and 2 bases from J, with 16 bases between. The CDR3 nucleotides read TGTGCCAGCAGCCCAGTTGACCAGGGAACCTACGAGCAGTACTTC. Protein: CASSPVDQGTYEQYF.

The rearrangement uses TRBV12-3 or TRBV12-4 and TRBJ2-5; D might be TRBD2 (7 bases). The CDR3 runs 14 residues. V shed 3 bases and J shed 4 bases, with 12 bases lying between them. CDR3: CASSFNRGAETQYF. CDR3 nucleotide sequence: TGTGCCAGCAGTTTCAATCGGGGGGCAGAGACCCAGTACTTC.

This chain connects TRBV10-3 to TRBJ2-3, with D tentatively TRBD1 (5 bases). Germline CDR1 reads ENHRY; CDR2 reads SYGVKD. The length of the CDR3 is 15 residues. Between the trimmed V and J ends, which lost 0 bases and 3 bases, there was a span of 10 bases. The CDR3 loop is CAISESRQNTDTQYF. The CDR3 nucleotides read TGTGCCATCAGTGAGTCCCGACAGAATACAGATACGCAGTATTTT.

V gene TRBV5-1 combines with J gene TRBJ2-7; 7 nucleotides agree with TRBD1. The CDR3 consists of 15 residues. In germline, CDR1 is SGHRS, CDR2 YFSETQ. The V segment lost 5 bases and the J segment 1 base; nucleotides outside the gene matches: 9. The CDR3 spells CASRRDREGSYEQYF. Written as DNA, the CDR3 is TGCGCCAGCAGACGAGACAGGGAAGGTTCCTACGAGCAGTACTTC.

This clonotype was seen only a few times. The chain has TRBV27 and TRBJ2-5, with a possible D match to TRBD2 (5 bases). Trimming left V 6 bases short and J 3 bases short, with 20 bases between. This CDR3 is 16 amino acids long. CDR1 MNHEY and CDR2 SMNVEV come from the germline V gene (reference sequence). The CDR3 DNA sequence: TGTGCCAGCAGGAAGGTGGGGAGCCTAGGCAAAGAGACCCAGTACTTC. This codes for CASRKVGSLGKETQYF.

The J gene is TRBJ2-5, the V gene TRBV28; D tentatively fits TRBD1 or TRBD2 (5 bases each). CDR3 length equals 15 residues. Germline-derived CDR1 and CDR2 are MDHEN and SYDVKM. Deletions cut 7 bases from V and 11 bases from J, with 26 bases between. This chain's CDR3 is CASNDRDGAYNEQYF. The CDR3 DNA reads TGTGCCAGCAATGATCGGGACGGAGCGTACAATGAGCAGTACTTC.

This chain connects TRBV27 to TRBJ1-2, with TRBD1 identical over 7 bases. The ends lost 5 bases at V and 5 bases at J; junction bases unmatched: 5. The CDR3 length is 13 residues. Germline CDR1 is MNHEY and CDR2 is SMNVEV (reference sequence). The CDR3 region has the DNA TGTGCCAGCAGTCCAGACAGGGTGTATGGCTACACCTTC. It specifies CASSPDRVYGYTF.

This clonotype was recorded a few times. The V gene is TRBV3-1, the J gene TRBJ1-1; tentative D call: TRBD1 (6 bases). The V gene lost 3 bases and the J gene lost 0 bases, with 11 bases spanning the gap. Germline CDR1 reads LGHDT; CDR2 reads YNNKEL (reference sequence). The CDR3 is 15 amino acids. For the CDR3, the DNA is TGTGCCAGCAGCCAGGGACAACAGATGAACACTGAAGCTTTCTTT. It specifies CASSQGQQMNTEAFF.

This rearrangement joins TRBV6-6 to TRBJ2-7; TRBD2 matches at 9 bases. Germline CDR1 reads MNHNY; CDR2 reads SVGAGI (reference sequence). CDR3 length equals 15 residues. Trimming removed 5 bases from V and 2 bases from J; junction bases left unmatched: 7. CDR3 DNA: TGTGCCAGCAGTCTGGAAGCGGGGGGCGCCTACGAGCAGTACTTC. Its protein product is CASSLEAGGAYEQYF.

The rearrangement joins TRBV2 to TRBJ2-3; the D gene could be TRBD1 or TRBD2 (5 bases each). Trimming cost V 2 bases and J 0 bases, with 12 bases left between them. The CDR3 length is 16 residues. Per the germline V gene, CDR1 is SNHLY and CDR2 is FYNNEI. The CDR3 bases are TGTGCCAGCAGTGAAAGGGGACGTACTAGCACAGATACGCAGTATTTT. The encoded protein is CASSERGRTSTDTQYF.

The J gene is TRBJ2-1, the V gene TRBV7-3, with D perhaps matching TRBD1 (6 bases). V lost 4 bases, J lost 6 bases, and 10 bases lay in between. Germline V gene lookup returns CDR1 SGHTA and CDR2 FQGTGA. The CDR3 extends over 13 amino acids. The CDR3 spells CASSWTETNEQFF. CDR3 coding DNA: TGTGCCAGCAGCTGGACAGAAACCAATGAGCAGTTCTTC.

There are a few counts of this clonotype. The rearrangement joins TRBV20-1 to TRBJ2-7, with D perhaps given as TRBD1 or TRBD2 (6 bases each). The germline V and J ends were trimmed by 0 bases and 4 bases, with 19 bases remaining between them. The CDR3 spans 16 residues. CDR1 is DFQATT, CDR2 SNEGSKA, per germline (reference sequence). CDR3 DNA sequence: TGCAGTGCTAGAGATCAAACCGGGGGCGTCGCATACGAGCAGTACTTC. Translation gives CSARDQTGGVAYEQYF.

J is TRBJ2-5 and V is TRBV4-3; TRBD2 agrees at 8 bases. The DNA end lines up better with TRBJ2-7; the J call may be wrong. CDR1 and CDR2 from the germline V gene are LGHNA and YSLEER. CDR3 length: 16 amino acids. This chain's CDR3 is CASSQEWPGRAVEQYF. The CDR3 DNA follows: TGCGCCAGCAGCCAAGAGTGGCCCGGGAGGGCCGTCGAGCAGTACTTC.